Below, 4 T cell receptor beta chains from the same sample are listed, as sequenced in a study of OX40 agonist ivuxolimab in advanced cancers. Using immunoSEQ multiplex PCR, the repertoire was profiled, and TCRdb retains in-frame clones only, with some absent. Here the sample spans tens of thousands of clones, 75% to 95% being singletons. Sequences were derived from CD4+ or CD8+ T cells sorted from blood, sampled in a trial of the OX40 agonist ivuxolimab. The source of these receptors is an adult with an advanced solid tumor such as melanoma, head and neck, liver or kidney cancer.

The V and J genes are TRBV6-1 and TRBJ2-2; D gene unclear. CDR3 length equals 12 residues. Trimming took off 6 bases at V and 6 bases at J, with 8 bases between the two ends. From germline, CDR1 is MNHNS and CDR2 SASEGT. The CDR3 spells CASRIRAGELFF. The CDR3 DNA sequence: TGTGCCAGCAGAATCCGTGCCGGGGAGCTGTTTTTT.

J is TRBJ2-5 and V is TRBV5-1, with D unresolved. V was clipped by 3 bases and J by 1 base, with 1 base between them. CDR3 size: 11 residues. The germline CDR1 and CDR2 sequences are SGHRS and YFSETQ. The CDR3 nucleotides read TGCGCCAGCAGCTCCCAAGAGACCCAGTACTTC. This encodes CASSSQETQYF.

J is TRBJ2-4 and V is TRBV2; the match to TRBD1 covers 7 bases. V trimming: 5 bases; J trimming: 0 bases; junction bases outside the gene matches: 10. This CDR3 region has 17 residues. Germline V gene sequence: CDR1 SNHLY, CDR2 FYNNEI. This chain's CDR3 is CASSRTGLTLAKNIQYF. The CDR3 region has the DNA TGTGCCAGCAGTAGGACAGGTTTGACACTAGCCAAAAACATTCAGTACTTC.

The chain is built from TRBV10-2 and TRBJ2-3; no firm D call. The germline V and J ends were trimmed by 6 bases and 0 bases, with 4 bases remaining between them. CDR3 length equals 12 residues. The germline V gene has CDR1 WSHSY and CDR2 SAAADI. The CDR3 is CASSLSTDTQYF. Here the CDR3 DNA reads TGCGCCAGCAGCCTAAGCACAGATACGCAGTATTTT.